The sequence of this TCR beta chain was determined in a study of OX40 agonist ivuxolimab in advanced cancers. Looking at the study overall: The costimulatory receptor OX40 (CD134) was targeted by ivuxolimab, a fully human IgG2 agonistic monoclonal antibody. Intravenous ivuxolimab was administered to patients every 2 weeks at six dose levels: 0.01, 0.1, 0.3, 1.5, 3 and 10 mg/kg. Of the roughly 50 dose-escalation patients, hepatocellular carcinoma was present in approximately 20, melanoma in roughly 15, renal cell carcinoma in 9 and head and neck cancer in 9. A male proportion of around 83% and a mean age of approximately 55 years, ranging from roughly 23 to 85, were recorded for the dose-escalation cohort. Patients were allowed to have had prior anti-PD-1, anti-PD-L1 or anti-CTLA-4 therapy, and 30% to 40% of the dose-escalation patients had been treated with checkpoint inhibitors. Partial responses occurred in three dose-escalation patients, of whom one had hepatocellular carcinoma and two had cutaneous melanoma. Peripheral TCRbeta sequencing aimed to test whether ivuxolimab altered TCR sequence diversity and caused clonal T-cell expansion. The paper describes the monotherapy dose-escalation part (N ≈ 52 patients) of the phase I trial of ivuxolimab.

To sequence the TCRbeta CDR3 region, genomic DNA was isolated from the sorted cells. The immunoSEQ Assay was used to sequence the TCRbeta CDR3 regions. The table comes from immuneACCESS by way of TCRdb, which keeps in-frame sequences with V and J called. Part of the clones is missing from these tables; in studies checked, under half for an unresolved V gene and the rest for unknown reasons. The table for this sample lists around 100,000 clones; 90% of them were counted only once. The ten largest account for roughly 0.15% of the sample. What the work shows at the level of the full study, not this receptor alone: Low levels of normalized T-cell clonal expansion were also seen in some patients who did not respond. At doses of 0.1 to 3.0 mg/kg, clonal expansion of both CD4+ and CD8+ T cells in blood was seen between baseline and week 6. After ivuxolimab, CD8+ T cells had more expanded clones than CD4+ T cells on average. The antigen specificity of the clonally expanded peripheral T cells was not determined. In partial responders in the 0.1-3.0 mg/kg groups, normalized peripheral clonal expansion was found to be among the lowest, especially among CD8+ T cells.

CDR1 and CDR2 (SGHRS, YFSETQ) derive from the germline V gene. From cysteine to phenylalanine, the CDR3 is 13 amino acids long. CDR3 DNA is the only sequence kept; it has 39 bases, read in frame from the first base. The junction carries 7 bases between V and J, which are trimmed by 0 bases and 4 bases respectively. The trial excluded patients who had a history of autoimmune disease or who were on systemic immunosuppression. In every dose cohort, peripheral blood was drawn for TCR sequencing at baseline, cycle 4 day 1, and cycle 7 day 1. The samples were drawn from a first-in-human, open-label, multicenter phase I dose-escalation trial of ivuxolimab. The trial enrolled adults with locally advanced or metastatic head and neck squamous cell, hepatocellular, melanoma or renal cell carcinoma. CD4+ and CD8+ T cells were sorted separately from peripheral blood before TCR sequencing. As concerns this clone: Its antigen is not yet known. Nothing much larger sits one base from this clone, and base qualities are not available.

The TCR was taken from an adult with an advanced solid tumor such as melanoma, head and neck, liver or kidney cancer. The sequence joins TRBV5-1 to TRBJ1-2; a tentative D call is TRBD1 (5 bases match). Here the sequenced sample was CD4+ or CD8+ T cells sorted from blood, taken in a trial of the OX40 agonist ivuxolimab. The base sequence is TGCGCCAGCAGCTTGGGACAGACCTATGGCTACACCTTC. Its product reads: CASSLGQTYGYTF.